This entry lists 27 T cell receptor beta chains sequenced from one sample in a study of regulatory T cells in long-lasting Graves disease. Regarding time point: newly diagnosed GD, antithyroid drugs for less than 3 months. PBMC RNA served as the TCR library source. TCR beta libraries were built with iRepertoire HTBI primers and Arm-PCR of CDR3 regions. A single record per CDR3 protein comes from TCRdb applying MiXCR to the multiplex PCR reads. Among about 450,000 distinct CDR3 sequences, 15% to 20% were seen once, and the ten largest hold around 11%. Another study also made use of these data, one on T cells in Graves' hyperthyroidism and ophthalmopathy.

The sequencing used peripheral blood mononuclear cells (PBMCs), collected at new diagnosis, from a patient treated with antithyroid drugs. These receptors were obtained from a woman aged 25-40 years with Graves disease.

This clonotype showed up just a few times. The genes are TRBV9 and TRBJ2-1, with D hard to call. The ends were cut back, 0 bases at V and 6 bases at J, with 7 bases in the middle. CDR1 and CDR2 from the germline V gene are SGDLS and YYNGEE. CDR3 size: 13 residues. The DNA of the CDR3 is TGTGCCAGCAGCGTAGCCTTCCTCAATGAGCAGTTCTTC. Residues: CASSVAFLNEQFF.

The CDR3 sequence: CSVESRPFSSYGYTF. The CDR3, as DNA: TGCAGCGTTGAATCCAGGCCCTTCTCAAGTTATGGCTACACCTTC. V is TRBV29-1 and J is TRBJ1-2; D gene uncertain. Per germline, CDR1 SQVTM and CDR2 ANQGSEA. The CDR3 totals 15 residues. V lost 2 bases to trimming and J lost 5 bases, with 18 bases between them.

This clonotype was detected ten times or more. The chain has TRBV5-5 and TRBJ2-3; D might be TRBD1 or TRBD2, each matching 6 bases. V was trimmed by 1 base and J by 0 bases, leaving 9 bases between them. Germline CDR1 SGHKS, CDR2 YYEKEE (reference sequence). The CDR3 runs to 15 residues. CDR3: CASSLSGASTDTQYF. CDR3 bases: TGTGCCAGCAGCTTGTCGGGGGCCAGCACAGATACGCAGTATTTT. Together with reference TRBV5-5 and TRBJ2-3, the CDR3 gives the full variable domain: DAGVTQSPTHLIKTRGQQVTLRCSPISGHKSVSWYQQVLGQGPQFIFQYYEKEERGRGNFPDRFSARQFPNYSSELNVNALLLGDSALYLCASSLSGASTDTQYFGPGTRLTVL.

V is TRBV29-1 and J is TRBJ2-5, with 9 positions matching TRBD2. V lost 6 bases, J lost 11 bases, and 22 bases stayed unmatched. In germline, CDR1 is SQVTM, CDR2 ANQGSEA. The CDR3 spans 16 residues. This chain's CDR3 is CSVVPSGEGVYNEQYF. DNA of the CDR3: TGCAGCGTGGTCCCTAGCGGGGAGGGGGTTTACAATGAGCAGTACTTC. Together with reference TRBV29-1 and TRBJ2-5, the CDR3 gives the full variable domain: SAVISQKPSRDICQRGTSLTIQCQVDSQVTMMFWYRQQPGQSLTLIATANQGSEATYESGFVIDKFPISRPNLTFSTLTVSNMSPEDSSIYLCSVVPSGEGVYNEQYFGPGTRLLVL.

CDR3 bases: TGTGCCAGTAGCTACTATAGCGGGAGCGCAGATACGCAGTATTTT. Its protein is CASSYYSGSADTQYF. The rearrangement joins TRBV19 to TRBJ2-3; TRBD2 agrees at 9 bases. Per germline, CDR1 LNHDA and CDR2 SQIVND (reference sequence). The CDR3 is 15 residues long. The J segment lost 4 bases and the V segment lost 6 bases, leaving 8 bases of the junction unmatched. Filled out from reference TRBV19 and TRBJ2-3, the complete variable domain reads DGGITQSPKYLFRKEGQNVTLSCEQNLNHDAMYWYRQDPGQGLRLIYYSQIVNDFQKGDIAEGYSVSREKKESFPLTVTSAQKNPTAFYLCASSYYSGSADTQYFGPGTRLTVL.

This clonotype has a count of ten or more. An end of the junction does not agree with germline; a read error may underlie this. This sequence joins TRBV5-1 and TRBJ2-6; no firm D call. CDR1 and CDR2 from the germline V gene are SGHRS and YFSETQ. The CDR3 loop spans 14 amino acids. As DNA, the CDR3 is TGTGCCAGCAGTTTGGCAGCTGGGGCCAACGTCCTGACTTTC. As protein: CASSLAAGANVLTF.

This clonotype was seen at least ten times. The chain joins TRBV7-9 to TRBJ2-7; possible D gene TRBD2, 5 bases. V lost 5 bases and J 2 bases, leaving 13 bases between the germline ends. CDR3 length: 14 residues. Germline lookup yields CDR1 SEHNR and CDR2 FQNEAQ (reference sequence). CDR3 in DNA: TGTGCCAGCAGCGGTCGAGGGCTCGCCTACGAGCAGTACTTC. Encoded protein: CASSGRGLAYEQYF.

This clonotype was counted ten times or more. Relative to the germline gene, one junction end is altered; a read error may explain this. The rearrangement links TRBV29-1 to TRBJ2-3; TRBD1 matches at 8 bases. This CDR3 is 15 amino acids long. Germline CDR1 SQVTM, CDR2 ANQGSEA. CDR3 sequence reads: CSVEGAQGATDTQYF. The CDR3, as DNA: TGCAGCGTGGAAGGGGCCCAGGGGGCCACAGATACGCAGTATTTT.

Ten or more counts support this clonotype. The chain carries TRBV7-2 and TRBJ1-1; D remains ambiguous. Germline values: CDR1 SGHTA, CDR2 FQGNSA. Trimming shortened V by 7 bases and J by 4 bases, and 13 bases separated the two germline ends. The CDR3 spans 13 residues. The CDR3 is CASIPRLGTEAFF. The CDR3 DNA reads TGTGCCAGCATTCCGAGGTTAGGCACTGAAGCTTTCTTT.

DNA of the CDR3: TGTGCCAGTAGTATCCTAGCACAAGATACGCAGTATTTT. Protein sequence: CASSILAQDTQYF. The J gene is TRBJ2-3, the V gene TRBV19; a possible D gene is TRBD2 (5 bases). The V end lost 3 bases, the J end lost 5 bases, and 9 bases lay between the germline ends. Germline V lookup: CDR1 LNHDA, CDR2 SQIVND (reference sequence). This CDR3 is 13 amino acids long.

This clonotype came up many times. V usage is TRBV29-1 and J usage is TRBJ2-1; 10 bases are shared with TRBD1. Per the germline V gene, CDR1 is SQVTM and CDR2 is ANQGSEA. The CDR3 totals 14 residues. The V and J ends lost 2 bases and 9 bases, in that order; junction bases with no gene match: 7. The CDR3, as DNA: TGCAGCGTTGAAATCCGGGACAGGGGTATTGAGCAGTTCTTC. Translated: CSVEIRDRGIEQFF.

This clonotype was counted at least ten times. The chain carries TRBV7-8 and TRBJ2-1; 7 positions match TRBD2. V lost 2 bases and J lost 9; bases outside the gene matches: 16. Per the germline V gene, CDR1 is SGHVS and CDR2 is FQNEAQ. The CDR3 runs to 17 residues. The CDR3 DNA is TGTGCCAGCAGCTTAATGGCTAGCGGAAAAAAAGGCACTGAGCAGTTCTTC. It translates to CASSLMASGKKGTEQFF.

The table lists this clonotype with a few counts. V is TRBV9 and J is TRBJ2-1, with TRBD2 matching 11 bases. Per the germline V gene, CDR1 is SGDLS and CDR2 is YYNGEE. Trimming at V came to 0 bases and at J to 4 bases, leaving 3 bases not matched to a gene. This CDR3 comprises 16 residues. The CDR3 DNA is TGTGCCAGCAGCGTAGGTAGCGGGGGGGCGTACAATGAGCAGTTCTTC. Translated: CASSVGSGGAYNEQFF.

This clonotype is a singleton in its sample. A single base is all that separates this from a far larger clone, so a read error is likely. The chain is built from TRBV6-1 and TRBJ1-6; tentative D call: TRBD1 (5 bases). The V gene's germline CDR1 is MNHNS and CDR2 SASEGT. The germline V and J ends were trimmed by 10 bases and 7 bases, with 23 bases remaining between them. CDR3 length: 16 residues. This CDR3 is CAINESEGLQNSPLHF. The CDR3 DNA is TGTGCCATCAATGAGTCTGAGGGACTGCAAAATTCACCCCTCCACTTT.

At least ten counts were recorded for this clonotype. The V call is TRBV28, the J call TRBJ2-5; 8 bases are shared with TRBD1. The germline V gene encodes CDR1 MDHEN and CDR2 SYDVKM. The CDR3 loop spans 16 amino acids. J gave up 3 bases and V 7 bases, and 13 bases lay outside the gene matches. CDR3 in DNA: TGTGCCAGCACCACTGGAGGGACAGGAGGTAAAGAGACCCAGTACTTC. This sequence encodes CASTTGGTGGKETQYF.

This rearrangement joins TRBV27 to TRBJ2-3, with D maybe TRBD2 (6 bases). Trimming took off 0 bases at V and 2 bases at J, with 12 bases between the two ends. The CDR3 has 16 residues. Per the germline V gene, CDR1 is MNHEY and CDR2 is SMNVEV (reference sequence). CDR3 residues: CASSLSYGGATDTQYF. The CDR3 DNA is TGTGCCAGCAGTTTATCCTACGGAGGGGCCACAGATACGCAGTATTTT.

The J gene is TRBJ2-2, the V gene TRBV9, with 7 bases lining up with TRBD1. Germline V gene data show CDR1 as SGDLS and CDR2 as YYNGEE. The V and J ends lost 3 bases and 3 bases, in that order; junction bases with no gene match: 14. The CDR3 covers 18 residues. In nucleotides, the CDR3 is TGTGCCAGCAGCGGGCTTCGACCGGGACAGCCTTACACCGGGGAGCTGTTTTTT. Translated: CASSGLRPGQPYTGELFF.

This clonotype was recorded at least ten times. V is TRBV2 and J is TRBJ1-5, with D uncertain. The CDR3 is 14 amino acids. Trimming removed 4 bases at V and 0 bases at J, with 7 bases between. Germline V lookup: CDR1 SNHLY, CDR2 FYNNEI. The CDR3 DNA sequence: TGTGCCAGCAGTGGCAGGAATAGCAATCAGCCCCAGCATTTT. Translating it yields CASSGRNSNQPQHF.

The sample holds many counts of this clonotype. This chain joins TRBV20-1 and TRBJ2-3; 9 bases agree with TRBD2. Trimming at V came to 0 bases and at J to 0 bases, leaving 4 bases not matched to a gene. The CDR3 is 16 residues long. The germline V gene encodes CDR1 DFQATT and CDR2 SNEGSKA (reference sequence). The CDR3 here is CSARDSTSGSTDTQYF. In nucleotides, the CDR3 is TGCAGTGCTAGAGATTCAACTAGCGGGAGCACAGATACGCAGTATTTT.

This chain joins TRBV7-6 and TRBJ2-3, with D perhaps TRBD1 or TRBD2 (5 bases each). The DNA end is more similar to TRBJ2-5, so the J call may be wrong. There are 14 residues in the CDR3. The V gene's germline CDR1 is SGHVS and CDR2 FNYEAQ. The CDR3 spells CASSRGWAGETQYF. The CDR3 bases are TGTGCCAGCAGCCGGGGCTGGGCGGGAGAGACCCAGTACTTC.

V is TRBV20-1 and J is TRBJ2-5, with 11 nucleotides matching TRBD2. Germline values: CDR1 DFQATT, CDR2 SNEGSKA (reference sequence). The CDR3 covers 14 residues. V shed 5 bases and J 2 bases; nucleotides not matched to a gene: 4. The CDR3 region has the DNA TGCAGTGCTCGGAGACTAGCGGGACAAGAGACCCAGTACTTC. Residues: CSARRLAGQETQYF.

This clonotype appeared a few times. At one boundary the junction diverges from the germline segment, which might be a read error. The chain combines TRBV13 with TRBJ1-2, with a tentative D call TRBD1 (6 bases). Germline CDR1 PRHDT, CDR2 FYEKMQ (reference sequence). The CDR3 spans 15 residues. The DNA of the CDR3 is TGTGCCAGCAGCCTAGGGGGGTCCTCTAACTATGGCTACACCTTC. Translation: CASSLGGSSNYGYTF. Supplemented by reference TRBV13 and TRBJ1-2, the full variable domain reads AAGVIQSPRHLIKEKRETATLKCYPIPRHDTVYWYQQGPGQDPQFLISFYEKMQSDKGSIPDRFSAQQFSDYHSELNMSSLELGDSALYFCASSLGGSSNYGYTFGSGTRLTVV.

This clonotype has a count of ten or more. The chain joins TRBV7-8 to TRBJ1-6; 8 bases align to TRBD1. The CDR3 is 18 residues long. The V segment lost 3 bases and the J segment 7 bases; nucleotides outside the gene matches: 14. Germline V lookup: CDR1 SGHVS, CDR2 FQNEAQ. As DNA, the CDR3 is TGTGCCAGCAGCTTCGGTCCGGCGGACAGGGTGGGAAATTCACCCCTCCACTTT. Translated, it gives CASSFGPADRVGNSPLHF.

Many counts were recorded for this clonotype. V usage is TRBV11-2 and J usage is TRBJ2-1, with D possibly being TRBD2 (6 bases). With 1 base removed from V and 4 bases from J, the gap between germline ends came to 14 bases. In germline, CDR1 is SGHAT, CDR2 FQNNGV. The CDR3 runs to 16 residues. The CDR3, as DNA: TGTGCCAGCAGCTTAGGGGCGGGAACGTTTTACAATGAGCAGTTCTTC. Translation gives CASSLGAGTFYNEQFF. Complete variable domain (other parts from reference TRBV11-2 and TRBJ2-1): EAGVAQSPRYKIIEKRQSVAFWCNPISGHATLYWYQQILGQGPKLLIQFQNNGVVDDSQLPKDRFSAERLKGVDSTLKIQPAKLEDSAVYLCASSLGAGTFYNEQFFGPGTRLTVL.

The chain is built from TRBV20-1 and TRBJ2-5; tentative D call: TRBD1 (5 bases). Trimming took 1 base from V and 10 from J, leaving 13 bases between them. The CDR3 loop spans 12 amino acids. Germline lookup yields CDR1 DFQATT and CDR2 SNEGSKA (reference sequence). CDR3 in amino acids: CSARGQGYDQYF. In DNA, the CDR3 is TGCAGTGCTAGAGGTCAGGGTTACGACCAGTACTTC.

The sample holds one count of this clonotype. This chain links TRBV7-9 with TRBJ1-5; 8 nucleotides match TRBD1. Trimming at V came to 3 bases and at J to 0 bases, leaving 10 bases not matched to a gene. This CDR3 has 18 amino acids. CDR1 is SEHNR and CDR2 is FQNEAQ in the germline V gene (reference sequence). CDR3 bases: TGTGCCAGCAGCTTCACAGGGGGGGAGTACTATAGCAATCAGCCCCAGCATTTT. Protein sequence: CASSFTGGEYYSNQPQHF.

This clonotype was counted at least ten times. V and J are TRBV9 and TRBJ2-1; 9 bases are a match to TRBD1. The length of the CDR3 is 16 residues. Germline CDR1 reads SGDLS; CDR2 reads YYNGEE. Trimming cost V 2 bases and J 5 bases; bases outside gene matches: 8. The CDR3 loop reads CASSVGPGQGDNEQFF. The DNA for the CDR3 is TGTGCCAGCAGCGTTGGACCGGGACAGGGAGACAATGAGCAGTTCTTC. The full variable domain, its missing parts supplied by reference TRBV9 and TRBJ2-1, is DSGVTQTPKHLITATGQRVTLRCSPRSGDLSVYWYQQSLDQGLQFLIQYYNGEERAKGNILERFSAQQFPDLHSELNLSSLELGDSALYFCASSVGPGQGDNEQFFGPGTRLTVL.